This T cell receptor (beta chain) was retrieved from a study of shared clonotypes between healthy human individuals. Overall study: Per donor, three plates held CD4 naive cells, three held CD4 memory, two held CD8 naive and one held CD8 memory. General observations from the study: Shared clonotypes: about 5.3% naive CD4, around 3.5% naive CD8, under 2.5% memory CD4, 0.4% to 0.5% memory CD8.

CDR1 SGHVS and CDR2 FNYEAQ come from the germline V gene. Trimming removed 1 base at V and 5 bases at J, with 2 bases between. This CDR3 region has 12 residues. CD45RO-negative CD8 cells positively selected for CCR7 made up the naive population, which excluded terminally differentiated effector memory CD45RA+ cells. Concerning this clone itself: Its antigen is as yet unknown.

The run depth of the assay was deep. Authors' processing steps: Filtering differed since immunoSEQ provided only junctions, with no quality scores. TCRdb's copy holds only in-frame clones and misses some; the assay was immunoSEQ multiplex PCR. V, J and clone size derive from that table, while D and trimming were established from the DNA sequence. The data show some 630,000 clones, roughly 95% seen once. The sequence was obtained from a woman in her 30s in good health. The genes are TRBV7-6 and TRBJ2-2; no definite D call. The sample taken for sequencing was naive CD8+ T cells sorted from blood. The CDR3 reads CASSLVTGELFF. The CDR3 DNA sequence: TGTGCCAGCAGCTTAGTTACCGGGGAGCTGTTTTTT.